This T cell receptor (beta chain) was identified during a study of T-cell memory formation after mild COVID-19. Study information: TCR clusters were mostly donor specific.

TCRdb used MiXCR to reprocess the 5' RACE reads, holding one entry per CDR3 protein. The sample includes hundreds of thousands of distinct CDR3 sequences, 15% to 20% of them seen just once. CDR1 MNHEY and CDR2 SMNVEV come from the germline V gene (reference sequence). This CDR3 has 12 residues. Trimming removed 8 bases from V and 0 bases from J, with 8 bases in between. The sequenced material came from PBMCs or a T cell subset sorted from them (not recorded which). The chain couples TRBV27 to TRBJ2-7; D not certain. The sequence was obtained from a man between 18 and 29 years old who had mild COVID-19 (a few samples of this study predate the infection). Cell type and time point are not known. The CDR3 loop is CASFSSSYEQYF. DNA of the CDR3: TGTGCCAGCTTTTCTAGCTCCTACGAGCAGTACTTC.